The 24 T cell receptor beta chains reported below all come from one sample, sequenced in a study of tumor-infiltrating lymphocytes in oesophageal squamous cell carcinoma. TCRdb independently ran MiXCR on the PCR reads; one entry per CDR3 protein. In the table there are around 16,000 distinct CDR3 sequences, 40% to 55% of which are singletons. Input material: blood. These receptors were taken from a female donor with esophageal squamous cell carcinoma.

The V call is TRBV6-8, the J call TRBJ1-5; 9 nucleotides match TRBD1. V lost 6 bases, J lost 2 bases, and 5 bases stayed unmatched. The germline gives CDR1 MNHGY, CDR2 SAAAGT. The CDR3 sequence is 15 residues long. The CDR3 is CASRPRTGGNQPQHF. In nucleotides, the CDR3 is TGTGCCAGCAGACCAAGGACAGGGGGCAATCAGCCCCAGCATTTT.

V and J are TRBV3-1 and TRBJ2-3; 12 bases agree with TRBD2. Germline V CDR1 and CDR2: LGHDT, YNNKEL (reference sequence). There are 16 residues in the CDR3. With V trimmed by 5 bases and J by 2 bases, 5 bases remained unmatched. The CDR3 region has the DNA TGTGCCAGCAGCACAGGACTAGCGGGGCTCACAGATACGCAGTATTTT. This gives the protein CASSTGLAGLTDTQYF.

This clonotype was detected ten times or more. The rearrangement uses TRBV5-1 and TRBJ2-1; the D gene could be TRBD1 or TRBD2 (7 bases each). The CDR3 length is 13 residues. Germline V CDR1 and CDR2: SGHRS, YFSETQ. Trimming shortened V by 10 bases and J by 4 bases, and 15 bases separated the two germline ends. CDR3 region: CARQGGGYNEQFF. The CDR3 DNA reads TGCGCCCGCCAGGGGGGAGGGTACAATGAGCAGTTCTTC.

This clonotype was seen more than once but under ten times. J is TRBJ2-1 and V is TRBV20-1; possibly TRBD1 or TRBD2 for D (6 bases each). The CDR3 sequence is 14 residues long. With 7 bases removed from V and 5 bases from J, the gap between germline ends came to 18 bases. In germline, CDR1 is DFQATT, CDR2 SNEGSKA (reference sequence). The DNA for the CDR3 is TGCAGTGTGCCCTTACGGGGGCACCACAATGAGCAGTTCTTC. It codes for CSVPLRGHHNEQFF.

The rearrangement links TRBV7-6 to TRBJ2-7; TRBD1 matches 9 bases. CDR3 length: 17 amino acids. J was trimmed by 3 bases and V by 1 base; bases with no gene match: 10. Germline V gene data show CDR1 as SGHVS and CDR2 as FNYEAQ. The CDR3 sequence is CASSLGGRDRVVYEQYF. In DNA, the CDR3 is TGTGCCAGCAGCTTAGGAGGCCGGGACAGGGTCGTCTACGAGCAGTACTTC.

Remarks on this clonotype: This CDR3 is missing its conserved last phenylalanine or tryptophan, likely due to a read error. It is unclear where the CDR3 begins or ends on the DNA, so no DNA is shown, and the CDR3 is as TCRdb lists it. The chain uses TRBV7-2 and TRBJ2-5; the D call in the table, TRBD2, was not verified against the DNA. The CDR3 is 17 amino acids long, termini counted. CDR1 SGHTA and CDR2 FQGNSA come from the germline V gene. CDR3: CASSLAGGGTYEQYFGS.

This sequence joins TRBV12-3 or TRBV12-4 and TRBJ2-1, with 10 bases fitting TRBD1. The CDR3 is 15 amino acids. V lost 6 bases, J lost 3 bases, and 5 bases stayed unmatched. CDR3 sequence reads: CASSRTGGGYNEQFF. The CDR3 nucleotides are TGTGCCAGCAGCCGGACAGGGGGTGGCTACAATGAGCAGTTCTTC.

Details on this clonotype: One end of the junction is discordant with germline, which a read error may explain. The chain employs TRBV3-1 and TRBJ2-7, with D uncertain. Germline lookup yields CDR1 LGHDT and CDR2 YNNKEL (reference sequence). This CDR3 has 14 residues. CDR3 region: CASGASLYNSPLHF. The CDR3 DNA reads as TGTGCCAGCGGAGCGAGCCTATATAATTCACCCCTCCACTTC.

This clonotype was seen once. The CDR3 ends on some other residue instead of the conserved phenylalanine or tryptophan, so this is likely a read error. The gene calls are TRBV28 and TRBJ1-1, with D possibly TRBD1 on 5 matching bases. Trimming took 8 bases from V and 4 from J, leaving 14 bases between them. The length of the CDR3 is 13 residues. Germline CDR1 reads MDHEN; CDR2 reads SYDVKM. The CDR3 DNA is TGTGCCAGCGGACAACGCAGGACCACTGAAGCTTTCGTC. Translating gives CASGQRRTTEAFV.

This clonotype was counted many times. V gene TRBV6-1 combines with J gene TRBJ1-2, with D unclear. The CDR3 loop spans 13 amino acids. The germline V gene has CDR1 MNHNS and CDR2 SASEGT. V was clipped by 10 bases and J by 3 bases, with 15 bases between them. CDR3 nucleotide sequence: TGTGCCACCATACCCCCCGGGGACTATGGCTACACCTTC. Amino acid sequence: CATIPPGDYGYTF.

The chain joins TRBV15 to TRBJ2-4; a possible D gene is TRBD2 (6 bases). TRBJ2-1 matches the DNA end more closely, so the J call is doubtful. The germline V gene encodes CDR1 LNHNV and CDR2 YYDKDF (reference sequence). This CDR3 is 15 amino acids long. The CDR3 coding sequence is TGTGCCACCAGCAGAGTAACCGGGAGCCCCCACGAGCAGTTCTTC. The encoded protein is CATSRVTGSPHEQFF.

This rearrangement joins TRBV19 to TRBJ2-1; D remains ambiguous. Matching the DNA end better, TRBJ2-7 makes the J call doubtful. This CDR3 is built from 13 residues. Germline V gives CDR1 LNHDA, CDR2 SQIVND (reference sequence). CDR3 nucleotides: TGTGCCAGTAGTATGGCCAGACTCAATGAGCAGTACTTC. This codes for CASSMARLNEQYF.

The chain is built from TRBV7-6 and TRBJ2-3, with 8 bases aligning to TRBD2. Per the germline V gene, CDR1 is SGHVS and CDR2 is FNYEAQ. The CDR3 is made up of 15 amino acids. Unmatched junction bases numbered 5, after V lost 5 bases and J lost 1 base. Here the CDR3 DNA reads TGTGCCAGCAGCCTAGGACTAGCCCGCACAGATACGCAGTATTTT. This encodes CASSLGLARTDTQYF. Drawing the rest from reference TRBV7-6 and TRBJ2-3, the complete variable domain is GAGVSQSPRYKVTKRGQDVALRCDPISGHVSLYWYRQALGQGPEFLTYFNYEAQQDKSGLPNDRFSAERPEGSISTLTIQRTEQRDSAMYRCASSLGLARTDTQYFGPGTRLTVL.

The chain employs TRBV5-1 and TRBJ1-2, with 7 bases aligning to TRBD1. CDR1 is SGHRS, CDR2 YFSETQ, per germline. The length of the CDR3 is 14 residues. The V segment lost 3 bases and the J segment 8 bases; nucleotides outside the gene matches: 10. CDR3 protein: CASSSRSMTGGYTF. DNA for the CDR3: TGCGCCAGCAGCTCGCGTAGTATGACAGGGGGCTACACCTTC.

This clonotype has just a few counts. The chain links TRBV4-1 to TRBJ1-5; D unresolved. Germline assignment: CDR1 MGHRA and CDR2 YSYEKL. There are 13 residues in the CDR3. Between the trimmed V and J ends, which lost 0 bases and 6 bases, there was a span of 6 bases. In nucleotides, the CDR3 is TGCGCCAGCAGCCAAGATCGGGTTCAGCCCCAGCATTTT. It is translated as CASSQDRVQPQHF.

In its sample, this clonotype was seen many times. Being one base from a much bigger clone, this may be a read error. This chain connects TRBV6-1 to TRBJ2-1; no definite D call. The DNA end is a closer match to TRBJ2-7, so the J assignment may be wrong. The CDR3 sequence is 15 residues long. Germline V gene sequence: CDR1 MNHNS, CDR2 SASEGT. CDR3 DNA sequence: TGTGCCAGCAGTACGACAAGGATCTCCTACAATGAGCAGTACTTC. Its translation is CASSTTRISYNEQYF.

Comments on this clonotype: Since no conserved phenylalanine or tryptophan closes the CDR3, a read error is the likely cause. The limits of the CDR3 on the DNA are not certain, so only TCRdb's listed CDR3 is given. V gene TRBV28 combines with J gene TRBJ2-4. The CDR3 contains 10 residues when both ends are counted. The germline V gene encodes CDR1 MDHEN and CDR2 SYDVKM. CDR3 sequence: CASSQNRMLN.

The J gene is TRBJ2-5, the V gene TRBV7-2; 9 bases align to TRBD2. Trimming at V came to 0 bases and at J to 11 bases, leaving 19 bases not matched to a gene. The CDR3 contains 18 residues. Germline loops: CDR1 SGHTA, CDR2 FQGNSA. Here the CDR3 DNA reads TGTGCCAGCAGCTTAGCGAGTACCGCCGGGACTAGCCTCAATGAGCAGTACTTC. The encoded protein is CASSLASTAGTSLNEQYF.

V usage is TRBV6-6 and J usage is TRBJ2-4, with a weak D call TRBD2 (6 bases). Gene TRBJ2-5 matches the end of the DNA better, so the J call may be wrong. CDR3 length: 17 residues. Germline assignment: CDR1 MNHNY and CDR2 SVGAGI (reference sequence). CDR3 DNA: TGTGCCAGCAGTTACTCACGCCCCCAGACTAGTCAAGAGACCCAGTACTTC. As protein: CASSYSRPQTSQETQYF.

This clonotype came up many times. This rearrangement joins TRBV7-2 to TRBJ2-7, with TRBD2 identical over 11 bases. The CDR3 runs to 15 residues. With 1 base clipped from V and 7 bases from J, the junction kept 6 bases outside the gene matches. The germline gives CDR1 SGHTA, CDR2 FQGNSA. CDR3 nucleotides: TGTGCCAGCAGCTTAGAACTAGCGGGAGATAATGAGCAGTACTTC. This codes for CASSLELAGDNEQYF. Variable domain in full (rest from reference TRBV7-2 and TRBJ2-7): GAGVSQSPSNKVTEKGKDVELRCDPISGHTALYWYRQSLGQGLEFLIYFQGNSAPDKSGLPSDRFSAERTGGSVSTLTIQRTQQEDSAVYLCASSLELAGDNEQYFGPGTRLTVT.

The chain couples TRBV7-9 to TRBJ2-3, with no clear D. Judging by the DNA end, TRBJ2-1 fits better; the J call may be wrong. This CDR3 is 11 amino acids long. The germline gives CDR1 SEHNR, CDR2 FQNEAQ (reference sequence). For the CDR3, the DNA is TGTGCCAGCAGCCCCCGCGTTGAGCAGTTCTTC. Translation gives CASSPRVEQFF.

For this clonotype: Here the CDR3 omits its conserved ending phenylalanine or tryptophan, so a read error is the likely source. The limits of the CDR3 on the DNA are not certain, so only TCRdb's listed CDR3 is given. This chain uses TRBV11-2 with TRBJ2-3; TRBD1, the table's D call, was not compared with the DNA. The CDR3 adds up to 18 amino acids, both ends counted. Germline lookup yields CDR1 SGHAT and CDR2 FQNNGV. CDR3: CASSPRTGFGYNEQFFGP.

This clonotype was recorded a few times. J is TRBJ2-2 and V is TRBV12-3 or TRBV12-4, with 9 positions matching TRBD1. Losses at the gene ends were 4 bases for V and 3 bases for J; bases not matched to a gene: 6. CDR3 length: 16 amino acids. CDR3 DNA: TGTGCCAGCAGTTACCGGACAGGGGATGACACCGGGGAGCTGTTTTTT. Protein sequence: CASSYRTGDDTGELFF.

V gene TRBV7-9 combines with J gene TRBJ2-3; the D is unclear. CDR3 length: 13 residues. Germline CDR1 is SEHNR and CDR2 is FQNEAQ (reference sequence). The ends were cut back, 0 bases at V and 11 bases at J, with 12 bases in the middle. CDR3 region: CASSLAAIYEQYF. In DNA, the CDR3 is TGTGCCAGCAGCTTAGCGGCCATTTACGAGCAGTATTTT.